Listed below are T cell receptor beta chains from one sample, sequenced in a study of blood T cell repertoires in COVID-19. Sequencing was performed with immunoSEQ multiplex PCR; in TCRdb, only in-frame clones are kept and a portion is missing. Of approximately 220,000 clones in the sample, 86% were seen once. Sample: PBMCs or T cells enriched from blood (not recorded which). The receptors were sampled from a woman aged 35 to 49 with acute COVID-19. The CDR3 runs from the conserved cysteine through the conserved F or W. The D gene is left open where the match is weak. A clone size is listed for some rows: how often the clone was seen (once, few, many), or a class if it is expanded.

-	TRBV11-2	TRBJ2-6	TRBD1	CASRLPGQGSLVLTF	TGTGCCAGCAGGCTCCCGGGACAGGGTTCGTTGGTCCTGACTTTC
-	TRBV7-8	TRBJ2-2	-	CASSTRDTGELFF	TGTGCCAGTTCTACTAGGGACACCGGGGAGCTGTTTTTT
-	TRBV2	TRBJ2-5	-	CASTTNPGGKGETQYF	TGTGCCAGCACCACGAACCCCGGGGGAAAGGGTGAGACCCAGTACTTC
-	TRBV19	TRBJ2-2	TRBD2	CASRGTSGRPSNTGELFF	TGTGCCAGTAGGGGGACTAGCGGGAGGCCCAGTAACACCGGGGAGCTGTTTTTT
-	TRBV18	TRBJ2-1	-	CASSPTRNEQFF	TGTGCCAGCTCACCGACAAGAAATGAGCAGTTCTTC
few	TRBV3-1/TRBV3-2	TRBJ2-7	-	CASSQMTGDYEQYF	TGTGCCAGCAGCCAGATGACAGGCGACTACGAGCAGTACTTC
-	TRBV27	TRBJ1-1	-	CASSPSTGTEAFF	TGTGCCAGCAGCCCTTCTACAGGGACTGAAGCTTTCTTT
-	TRBV18	TRBJ1-2	TRBD1	CASSLTGTGYNYGYTF	TGTGCCAGCTCACTCACCGGGACAGGATACAACTATGGCTACACCTTC
-	TRBV7-9	TRBJ1-2	-	CASSLEDTGGYTF	TGTGCCAGCAGCTTGGAAGACACCGGTGGCTACACCTTC
-	TRBV7-2	TRBJ2-3	-	CASSLAFRADTQYF	TGTGCCAGCAGCTTAGCATTTCGGGCAGATACGCAGTATTTT
-	TRBV6-5	TRBJ2-2	-	CASSYHGDTGELFF	TGTGCCAGCAGTTACCACGGTGACACCGGGGAGCTGTTTTTT
-	TRBV7-8	TRBJ2-2	-	CASSLTLDTNTGELFF	TGTGCCAGCAGCTTAACATTGGACACAAACACCGGGGAGCTGTTTTTT
-	TRBV9	TRBJ2-2	TRBD2	CASSALKTSGITGELFF	TGTGCCAGCAGCGCCCTTAAGACTAGCGGGATAACCGGGGAGCTGTTTTTT
-	TRBV5-6	TRBJ2-7	TRBD2	CASSATTSGASYEQYF	TGTGCCAGCAGCGCCACGACTAGCGGAGCGTCCTACGAGCAGTACTTC
-	TRBV3-1/TRBV3-2	TRBJ2-3	TRBD1	CASSQVSGQGRDTQYF	TGTGCCAGCAGCCAGGTGTCCGGACAGGGTAGGGATACGCAGTATTTT
-	TRBV5-1	TRBJ2-1	-	CASSLAGSSYNEQFF	TGCGCCAGCAGCTTAGCGGGCAGCTCCTACAATGAGCAGTTCTTC
-	TRBV11-3	TRBJ2-7	-	CASSLGGGTYEQYF	TGTGCCAGCAGCTTGGGAGGGGGGACGTACGAGCAGTACTTC
-	TRBV24-1	TRBJ2-1	-	CATSDSTADYNEQFF	TGTGCCACCAGTGATTCAACCGCGGACTACAATGAGCAGTTCTTC
-	TRBV2	TRBJ2-2	TRBD2	CASWAGGETGELFF	TGTGCCAGTTGGGCGGGGGGCGAAACCGGGGAGCTGTTTTTT
-	TRBV2	TRBJ2-5	TRBD1	CASSRDRGRETQYF	TGTGCCAGCAGTCGGGACAGGGGGCGAGAGACCCAGTACTTC
-	TRBV28	TRBJ1-1	-	CASSFVHRGIDTEAFF	TGTGCCAGCAGTTTTGTACATCGGGGGATCGACACTGAAGCTTTCTTT
-	TRBV27	TRBJ1-2	-	CASSSGTSRGYTF	TGTGCCAGCAGTAGCGGGACCTCTCGCGGCTACACCTTC
-	TRBV5-6	TRBJ2-3	-	CASSAPGQTDTQYF	TGTGCCAGCAGCGCACCGGGACAAACAGATACGCAGTATTTT
once	TRBV5-5	TRBJ1-3	TRBD1	CASSSVGQGISGNTIYF	TGTGCCAGCAGTAGTGTTGGACAGGGGATCTCTGGAAACACCATATATTTT
-	TRBV19	TRBJ1-5	-	CASSNSLAPYSNQPQHF	TGTGCCAGTAGTAACAGTCTAGCACCTTATAGCAATCAGCCCCAGCATTTT
-	TRBV11-2	TRBJ2-1	-	CASSLVTGGVGEQFF	TGTGCCAGCAGCTTAGTAACAGGAGGGGTGGGTGAGCAGTTCTTC
-	TRBV6-2/TRBV6-3	TRBJ1-1	TRBD1	CASSSGTGKNTEAFF	TGTGCCAGCAGTTCGGGGACAGGGAAGAACACTGAAGCTTTCTTT
-	TRBV7-9	TRBJ1-1	-	CASSLAMQYTEAFF	TGTGCCAGCAGCTTAGCCATGCAGTACACTGAAGCTTTCTTT
once	TRBV11-2	TRBJ2-1	-	CASSSQRISYNEQFF	TGTGCCAGCAGCTCCCAGCGGATCTCCTACAATGAGCAGTTCTTC
-	TRBV28	TRBJ1-6	TRBD1	CASRWGQVNSPLHF	TGTGCCAGCAGATGGGGACAGGTTAATTCACCCCTCCACTTT
-	TRBV5-1	TRBJ2-5	TRBD1	CASSLGQGAETQYF	TGCGCCAGCAGCTTGGGTCAGGGGGCAGAGACCCAGTACTTC
-	TRBV6-5	TRBJ1-3	-	CASSYSGGSGNTIYF	TGTGCCAGCAGTTACAGTGGCGGTTCTGGAAACACCATATATTTT
-	TRBV3-1/TRBV3-2	TRBJ2-2	-	CASSQVVSTGELFF	TGTGCCAGCAGCCAAGTTGTATCGACCGGGGAGCTGTTTTTT
-	TRBV6-5	TRBJ1-1	TRBD1	CASIHRGDKNTEAFF	TGTGCCAGCATTCACAGGGGGGATAAGAACACTGAAGCTTTCTTT
-	TRBV14	TRBJ2-7	TRBD2	CASSQDKMGLADYEQYF	TGTGCCAGCAGCCAAGATAAGATGGGACTAGCAGACTACGAGCAGTACTTC
-	TRBV25-1	TRBJ1-6	TRBD1	CASSAAGTGGPPLHF	TGTGCCAGCAGTGCCGCCGGGACAGGGGGACCACCCCTCCACTTT
-	TRBV7-9	TRBJ2-7	TRBD2	CASSPIGSGRAVAYEQYF	TGTGCCAGCAGCCCTATTGGGAGCGGGAGGGCCGTGGCCTACGAGCAGTACTTC
-	TRBV5-1	TRBJ1-1	-	CASSPRVSVGNTEAFF	TGCGCCAGCAGCCCCAGGGTGTCCGTAGGGAACACTGAAGCTTTCTTT
-	TRBV28	TRBJ1-2	-	CASRSEGVYGYTF	TGTGCCAGCAGGTCGGAGGGTGTCTATGGCTACACCTTC
once	TRBV9	TRBJ1-3	-	CASSVEMGGSSGNTIYF	TGTGCCAGCAGCGTAGAAATGGGAGGCAGCTCTGGAAACACCATATATTTT
once	TRBV18	TRBJ2-7	TRBD2	CASSLAAASGITYEQYF	TGTGCCAGCTCACTCGCGGCCGCTAGCGGTATTACCTACGAGCAGTACTTC
-	TRBV28	TRBJ1-5	TRBD1	CASSLLSTTGNQPQHF	TGTGCCAGCAGTTTACTTTCTACGACAGGGAATCAGCCCCAGCATTTT
-	TRBV6-5	TRBJ1-1	-	CASRGSLNTEAFF	TGTGCCAGCAGAGGGAGCCTGAACACTGAAGCTTTCTTT
-	TRBV2	TRBJ1-5	-	CASSVRSDYSNQPQHF	TGTGCCAGCAGTGTGCGTAGCGATTATAGCAATCAGCCCCAGCATTTT
-	TRBV5-1	TRBJ2-3	TRBD2	CASSYRGVAEDTQYF	TGCGCCAGCAGCTACCGGGGGGTAGCAGAAGATACGCAGTATTTT
-	TRBV7-3	TRBJ1-2	-	CASSPDRNYGYTF	TGTGCCAGCAGCCCGGACAGAAACTATGGCTACACCTTC
-	TRBV11-2	TRBJ2-1	TRBD1	CASSLLIASDRGNEQFF	TGTGCCAGCAGCTTACTAATCGCCTCTGACAGGGGTAATGAGCAGTTCTTC
-	TRBV28	TRBJ2-7	-	CASTDRYEQYF	TGTGCCAGCACCGATCGGTACGAGCAGTACTTC
-	TRBV12-3/TRBV12-4	TRBJ2-7	-	CASSTRSKQYF	TGTGCCAGCAGCACCCGTAGTAAGCAGTACTTC
-	TRBV27	TRBJ1-6	-	CASSLSQGPNLHF	TGTGCCAGCAGTCTCTCGCAGGGCCCGAACCTCCACTTT
once	TRBV5-1	TRBJ2-3	-	CASSLGGTDTQYF	TGCGCCAGCAGCTTGGGCGGCACAGATACGCAGTATTTT
few	TRBV10-3	TRBJ2-7	-	CAISDETATYEQYF	TGTGCCATCAGTGACGAGACAGCAACCTACGAGCAGTACTTC
-	TRBV7-2	TRBJ2-7	TRBD2	CASSPLAETYEQYF	TGTGCCAGCAGCCCACTAGCGGAGACCTACGAGCAGTACTTC
-	TRBV6-6	TRBJ1-6	-	CASSPEVTRTYNSPLHF	TGTGCCAGCAGTCCGGAGGTAACCCGGACCTATAATTCACCCCTCCACTTT
-	TRBV5-6	TRBJ2-3	-	CASSLRSPTDTQYF	TGTGCCAGCAGCTTGCGAAGCCCCACAGATACGCAGTATTTT
-	TRBV5-1	TRBJ2-3	-	CASRRAGTRGDTQYF	TGCGCCAGCAGAAGGGCCGGGACCCGGGGGGATACGCAGTATTTT